This T cell receptor beta chain emerged from a study of vaccination and CD4 T cells after COVID-19. The study, taken as a whole, reports: Going from about 22 to 38, median SARS-CoV-2-reactive clonotypes did not rise significantly.

As concerns this clonotype: Its cognate antigen is unknown.

Time point in this sample: late sampling 161 to 241 days after vaccination in a few convalescent patients. In TCRdb, the PCR reads were re-called with MiXCR into one record per CDR3 protein. The sample shows roughly 31,000 distinct CDR3 sequences, approximately 49% of them seen only once. This clonotype originated in a human donor who had recovered from COVID-19. The starting material was CD4+ T cells from blood, obtained about 7 months after SARS-CoV-2 vaccination.

The CDR3 protein is CSARVPPGQGWPQHF. CDR3 sequence (DNA): TGCAGTGCTAGAGTCCCCCCGGGACAGGGATGGCCCCAGCATTTT. This chain connects TRBV20-1 to TRBJ1-5, with 9 bases lining up with TRBD1. Losses at the gene ends were 1 base for V and 9 bases for J; bases not matched to a gene: 10. Germline values: CDR1 DFQATT, CDR2 SNEGSKA (reference sequence). This CDR3 has 15 residues.